This passage covers 17 T cell receptor beta chains from one sample sequenced in a study of blood T cell repertoires in COVID-19. Profiled with immunoSEQ multiplex PCR; TCRdb holds only in-frame clones, not every one. This table holds under 20,000 clones, roughly 86% found once. The sequenced sample consisted of peripheral blood. Receptors were obtained from a human donor in a cohort sampled during active COVID-19. The donor label of this sample is uncertain.

The V call is TRBV5-5, the J call TRBJ2-1; possible D gene TRBD2, 6 bases. This CDR3 has 14 amino acids. V lost 1 base, J lost 6 bases, and 11 bases lay in between. CDR1 is SGHKS, CDR2 YYEKEE, per germline (reference sequence). Here the CDR3 reads CASSLWQGGNEQFF. CDR3 nucleotides: TGTGCCAGCAGCTTGTGGCAGGGAGGCAATGAGCAGTTCTTC.

V is TRBV28 and J is TRBJ1-2, with 8 nucleotides matching TRBD1. Unmatched junction bases numbered 9, after V lost 8 bases and J lost 4 bases. CDR3 size: 14 residues. The germline V gene encodes CDR1 MDHEN and CDR2 SYDVKM. The CDR3 region is CASSRTGPVYGYTF. CDR3 in DNA: TGTGCCAGCTCAAGGACAGGGCCCGTCTATGGCTACACCTTC.

The rearrangement uses TRBV5-1 and TRBJ2-5, with 7 bases that match TRBD1. V lost 4 bases to trimming and J lost 1 base; unmatched junction nucleotides: 7. Germline V CDR1 and CDR2: SGHRS, YFSETQ. This CDR3 has 15 residues. CDR3 nucleotides: TGCGCCAGCAGCGACATGGGGACAGCCCAAGAGACCCAGTACTTC. Translated: CASSDMGTAQETQYF.

The chain uses TRBV5-4 and TRBJ1-1, with D maybe TRBD1 (5 bases). The CDR3 extends over 14 amino acids. The germline V and J ends were trimmed by 0 bases and 1 base, with 7 bases remaining between them. CDR1 is SGHNT and CDR2 is YYREEE in the germline V gene (reference sequence). The CDR3 sequence: CASSLGQTNTEAFF. As DNA, the CDR3 is TGTGCCAGCAGCTTGGGACAGACGAACACTGAAGCTTTCTTT.

This clone was observed once. V gene TRBV5-1 combines with J gene TRBJ1-5; D is ambiguous. The CDR3 consists of 17 residues. Deletions cut 0 bases from V and 4 bases from J, with 17 bases between. Looked up from germline, CDR1 is SGHRS and CDR2 is YFSETQ. The CDR3 protein is CASSLGAIGSENQPQHF. CDR3 nucleotides: TGCGCCAGCAGCTTGGGGGCCATCGGGAGTGAGAATCAGCCCCAGCATTTT.

The chain recombines TRBV20-1 with TRBJ1-1, with D possibly being TRBD1 (6 bases). The CDR3 is 11 amino acids. V lost 6 bases, J lost 10 bases, and 15 bases lay in between. In germline, CDR1 is DFQATT, CDR2 SNEGSKA (reference sequence). DNA of the CDR3: TGCAGTGCAAGGACAGAGTCAAGAGCTTTCTTT. It specifies CSARTESRAFF.

CDR3 DNA: TGTGCCAGCAGTGCCACCGGGACAGTGAACACCGGGGAGCTGTTTTTT. Residues: CASSATGTVNTGELFF. This chain links TRBV6-1 with TRBJ2-2, with 7 nucleotides matching TRBD1. Germline V gene lookup returns CDR1 MNHNS and CDR2 SASEGT. V shed 4 bases and J 1 base; nucleotides not matched to a gene: 6. The length of the CDR3 is 16 residues.

This chain uses TRBV5-1 with TRBJ1-1; 9 bases are shared with TRBD1. V was clipped by 4 bases and J by 1 base; unmatched bases: 2. Germline CDR1 is SGHRS and CDR2 is YFSETQ. The CDR3 loop spans 14 amino acids. The CDR3 spells CASSPDRGNTEAFF. As DNA, the CDR3 is TGCGCCAGCAGCCCGGACAGGGGGAACACTGAAGCTTTCTTT.

The CDR3 reads CASSFYRDNSPLHF. Written as DNA, the CDR3 is TGTGCCAGTAGTTTTTACAGGGATAATTCACCCCTCCACTTT. This sequence joins TRBV19 and TRBJ1-6; possible D gene TRBD1, 6 bases. CDR1 and CDR2 (germline): LNHDA, SQIVND (reference sequence). V shed 5 bases and J shed 5 bases, with 10 bases lying between them. The CDR3 has 14 residues.

The chain has TRBV7-9 and TRBJ2-1, with TRBD2 identical over 7 bases. This CDR3 comprises 14 residues. V was pared by 5 bases and J by 8 bases, with 9 bases of the junction left unmatched. Germline V lookup: CDR1 SEHNR, CDR2 FQNEAQ (reference sequence). CDR3 protein: CASSATAGVDEQFF. For the CDR3, the DNA is TGTGCCAGCAGCGCTACGGCGGGGGTGGATGAGCAGTTCTTC.

On this clone itself: The identical CDR3 is also encoded by other nucleotide sequences in the sample. This chain uses TRBV2 with TRBJ1-3; 9 positions agree with TRBD1. V lost 3 bases and J lost 4; bases outside the gene matches: 1. CDR1 is SNHLY, CDR2 FYNNEI, per germline. The CDR3 totals 14 residues. CDR3 nucleotides: TGTGCCAGCAGTGACACAGGGGGCGGAAACACCATATATTTT. Translating it yields CASSDTGGGNTIYF.

In this sample, this clone turned up once. The chain uses TRBV10-3 and TRBJ1-5; TRBD1 aligns across 10 bases. The germline gives CDR1 ENHRY, CDR2 SYGVKD. The V gene end was trimmed by 4 bases and the J gene end by 4 bases; junction bases not matched to a gene: 1. This CDR3 comprises 14 residues. The CDR3: CAISGTGGNQPQHF. The CDR3 DNA sequence: TGTGCCATCAGTGGGACAGGGGGGAATCAGCCCCAGCATTTT.

The chain couples TRBV6-1 to TRBJ2-7, with a tentative D call TRBD2 (6 bases). V was trimmed by 3 bases and J by 6 bases, leaving 18 bases between them. The germline V gene encodes CDR1 MNHNS and CDR2 SASEGT. CDR3 size: 15 residues. CDR3 in DNA: TGTGCCAGCAGTGACGGAGGGAGGTTGGCGGGCGAGCAGTACTTC. It yields the protein CASSDGGRLAGEQYF.

J is TRBJ2-4 and V is TRBV27, with 11 bases identical to TRBD2. After removal of 8 bases from V and 0 bases from J, the junction contained 6 bases not matched to a gene. CDR1 MNHEY and CDR2 SMNVEV come from the germline V gene (reference sequence). CDR3 size: 16 residues. The CDR3 nucleotides are TGTGCCAGCGGGACTAGCGGCGCCCTAGCCAAAAACATTCAGTACTTC. Translation gives CASGTSGALAKNIQYF.

This chain links TRBV3-1 (or the pseudogene TRBV3-2) with TRBJ2-5; a possible D gene is TRBD2 (5 bases). The CDR3 has 14 residues. Trimming removed 5 bases from V and 4 bases from J, with 14 bases in between. Germline loops: CDR1 LGHDT, CDR2 YNNKEL (reference sequence). CDR3 nucleotides: TGTGCCAGCAGCTCTAGCTCCTCCCTAGAGACCCAGTACTTC. It codes for CASSSSSSLETQYF.

V and J are TRBV19 and TRBJ1-2, with D hard to call. CDR1 and CDR2 from the germline V gene are LNHDA and SQIVND (reference sequence). The length of the CDR3 is 15 residues. Trimming left V 3 bases short and J 1 base short, with 12 bases between. The CDR3 coding sequence is TGTGCCAGTAGTATGGTGGCAGGTCTTAACTATGGCTACACCTTC. This codes for CASSMVAGLNYGYTF.

The rearrangement joins TRBV19 to TRBJ1-2, with 9 bases that match TRBD1. The CDR3 sequence is 16 residues long. V dropped 6 bases and J dropped 4; count of bases not matched to a gene: 12. CDR1 is LNHDA, CDR2 SQIVND, per germline (reference sequence). CDR3 loop: CASRPGQGGSRYGYTF. CDR3 sequence (DNA): TGTGCCAGTAGGCCGGGACAGGGTGGGTCCCGCTATGGCTACACCTTC.